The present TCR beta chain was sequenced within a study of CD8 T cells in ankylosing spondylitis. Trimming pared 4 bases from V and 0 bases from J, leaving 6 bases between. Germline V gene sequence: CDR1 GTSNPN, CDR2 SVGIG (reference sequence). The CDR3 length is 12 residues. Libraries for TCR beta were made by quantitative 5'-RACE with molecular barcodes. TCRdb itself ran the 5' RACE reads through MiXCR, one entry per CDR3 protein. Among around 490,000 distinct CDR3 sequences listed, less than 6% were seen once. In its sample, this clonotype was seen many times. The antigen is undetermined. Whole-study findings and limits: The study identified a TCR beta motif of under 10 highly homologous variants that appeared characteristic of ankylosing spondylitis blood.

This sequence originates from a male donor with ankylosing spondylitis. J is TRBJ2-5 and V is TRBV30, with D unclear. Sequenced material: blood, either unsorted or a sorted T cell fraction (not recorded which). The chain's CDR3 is CAWTQYQETQYF. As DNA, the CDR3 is TGTGCCTGGACTCAGTACCAAGAGACCCAGTACTTC. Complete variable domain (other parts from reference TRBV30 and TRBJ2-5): SQTIHQWPATLVQPVGSPLSLECTVEGTSNPNLYWYRQAAGRGLQLLFYSVGIGQISSEVPQNLSASRPQDRQFILSSKKLLLSDSGFYLCAWTQYQETQYFGPGTRLLVL.